One and the same sample provided the 6 T cell receptor beta chains below, sequenced in a study of cytomegalovirus exposure and HLA in healthy donors. The PCR was carried out with 60 Vbeta primers and 13 Jbeta primers. Method: immunoSEQ multiplex PCR; TCRdb's copy keeps in-frame clones and lacks some. The table includes more than 95,000 clones, roughly 15% detected once. Sequenced input: PBMCs. The receptor set was obtained from a female donor in good health and CMV-seronegative.

J is TRBJ1-2 and V is TRBV4-3; TRBD1 matches at 9 bases. Germline CDR1 reads LGHNA; CDR2 reads YSLEER. The CDR3 sequence is 16 residues long. V gave up 1 base and J gave up 4 bases; unmatched junction bases: 7. The CDR3 DNA is TGCGCCAGCAGCCAAGGTCAGCGGACAGGGGTCTATGGCTACACCTTC. Translation gives CASSQGQRTGVYGYTF.

This clone has only one observation. V gene TRBV19 combines with J gene TRBJ1-3; 11 bases line up with TRBD1. Germline V gene data show CDR1 as LNHDA and CDR2 as SQIVND (reference sequence). Trimming cost V 5 bases and J 2 bases; bases outside gene matches: 8. The CDR3 consists of 17 residues. The CDR3 sequence: CASSLQPGQGAGNTIYF. CDR3 sequence (DNA): TGTGCCAGTAGTTTACAACCGGGACAGGGGGCTGGAAACACCATATATTTT.

The chain is built from TRBV5-6 and TRBJ1-2, with 9 bases lining up with TRBD1. This CDR3 spans 15 amino acids. V gave up 4 bases and J gave up 4 bases; unmatched junction bases: 8. Looked up from germline, CDR1 is SGHDT and CDR2 is YYEEEE. For the CDR3, the DNA is TGTGCCAGCAGCGCCGGGACAGGGCCTGGCTATGGCTACACCTTC. It translates to CASSAGTGPGYGYTF.

V is TRBV29-1 and J is TRBJ2-6; D remains unclear. Trimming removed 2 bases at V and 1 base at J, with 3 bases between. Germline loops: CDR1 SQVTM, CDR2 ANQGSEA. The CDR3 spans 13 residues. The CDR3: CSVEQSGANVLTF. Written as DNA, the CDR3 is TGCAGCGTTGAACAGTCTGGGGCCAACGTCCTGACTTTC.

This chain links TRBV11-1 with TRBJ2-1; the D gene is possibly TRBD2 (5 bases). Trimming removed 3 bases at V and 7 bases at J, with 13 bases between. CDR1 SGHAT and CDR2 FQDESV come from the germline V gene (reference sequence). This CDR3 has 14 residues. CDR3 residues: CASSFVAQRNEQFF. The CDR3 DNA reads as TGTGCCAGCAGCTTCGTAGCGCAACGTAATGAGCAGTTCTTC.

In this sample, this clone turned up a few times. The rearrangement links TRBV5-4 to TRBJ2-5; a weak D match, TRBD2 (6 bases). The CDR3 runs to 16 residues. V lost 8 bases and J lost 0, with 20 bases in between. CDR1 is SGHNT and CDR2 is YYREEE in the germline V gene (reference sequence). The CDR3 coding sequence is TGTGCCAGACCGACTCAAGGTAGCGGACACCAAGAGACCCAGTACTTC. Protein sequence: CARPTQGSGHQETQYF. Full variable domain (missing parts from reference TRBV5-4 and TRBJ2-5): ETGVTQSPTHLIKTRGQQVTLRCSSQSGHNTVSWYQQALGQGPQFIFQYYREEENGRGNFPPRFSGLQFPNYSSELNVNALELDDSALYLCARPTQGSGHQETQYFGPGTRLLVL.